These 17 T cell receptor beta chains were sequenced from one sample in a study of cytomegalovirus exposure and HLA in healthy donors. The PCR employed 60 Vbeta primers together with 13 Jbeta primers. The table came from immunoSEQ multiplex PCR; TCRdb's copy has only in-frame clones and leaves some out. Of approximately 90,000 clones listed, approximately 77% are singletons. The specimen sequenced was PBMCs. These receptors were obtained from a middle-aged woman in good health and CMV-seronegative.

This clone appeared a single time. The J gene is TRBJ2-1, the V gene TRBV7-6; 13 bases line up with TRBD2. J lost 5 bases, V lost 6 bases, and 4 bases had no gene match. The V gene's germline CDR1 is SGHVS and CDR2 FNYEAQ. The CDR3 extends over 15 amino acids. The DNA for the CDR3 is TGTGCCAGCAGTCACGGGACTAGCGGGGACAATGAGCAGTTCTTC. It yields the protein CASSHGTSGDNEQFF.

The CDR3 spells CASSVSQQGPSNEQFF. Here the CDR3 DNA reads TGTGCCAGCAGCGTTTCGCAACAGGGCCCTTCCAATGAGCAGTTCTTC. The V call is TRBV9, the J call TRBJ2-1, with a weak D call TRBD1 (6 bases). Trimming pared 2 bases from V and 6 bases from J, leaving 18 bases between. Per the germline V gene, CDR1 is SGDLS and CDR2 is YYNGEE. The CDR3 spans 16 residues.

This chain links TRBV2 with TRBJ1-2; the D gene is possibly TRBD1 (6 bases). V was trimmed by 7 bases and J by 4 bases, leaving 19 bases between them. Germline V gene lookup returns CDR1 SNHLY and CDR2 FYNNEI. The CDR3 has 15 residues. CDR3 amino acids: CASKSDLTGTYGYTF. DNA for the CDR3: TGTGCCAGCAAATCAGACCTGACAGGAACCTATGGCTACACCTTC.

The rearrangement joins TRBV27 to TRBJ2-7; 7 bases match TRBD1. This CDR3 has 17 residues. J was trimmed by 1 base and V by 6 bases; bases with no gene match: 15. The germline V gene encodes CDR1 MNHEY and CDR2 SMNVEV (reference sequence). In nucleotides, the CDR3 is TGTGCCAGCAGCCCTACATGGGACAGAACACTTTCCTACGAGCAGTACTTC. Translating gives CASSPTWDRTLSYEQYF.

The V and J genes are TRBV6-1 and TRBJ2-2; possible D gene TRBD2, 6 bases. The length of the CDR3 is 13 residues. With 7 bases removed from V and 7 bases from J, the gap between germline ends came to 13 bases. CDR1 is MNHNS and CDR2 is SASEGT in the germline V gene. The CDR3 region is CASMEGLGGELFF. DNA for the CDR3: TGTGCCAGCATGGAGGGGTTAGGCGGGGAGCTGTTTTTT.

The chain recombines TRBV7-9 with TRBJ2-5; D not resolved. The germline CDR1 and CDR2 sequences are SEHNR and FQNEAQ (reference sequence). The V and J ends lost 5 bases and 2 bases respectively, with 12 bases between them. This CDR3 has 14 residues. In DNA, the CDR3 is TGTGCCAGCAGCCGAACTGGGCCGCAAGAGACCCAGTACTTC. This encodes CASSRTGPQETQYF.

This rearrangement joins TRBV5-1 to TRBJ2-5, with 10 bases identical to TRBD2. This CDR3 is 16 amino acids long. Germline CDR1 SGHRS, CDR2 YFSETQ. V gave up 2 bases and J gave up 2 bases; unmatched junction bases: 6. The CDR3 coding sequence is TGCGCCAGCAGCTTACCTAGCGGGGGACCGCAAGAGACCCAGTACTTC. This codes for CASSLPSGGPQETQYF.

This clone was observed a handful of times. The chain recombines TRBV30 with TRBJ1-3, with no clear D. V was shortened by 0 bases and J by 0 bases, with 12 bases between the two germline ends. The CDR3 consists of 16 residues. CDR1 is GTSNPN and CDR2 is SVGIG in the germline V gene (reference sequence). The CDR3 coding sequence is TGTGCCTGGAGTGTGGGTGGCGGGTCCTCTGGAAACACCATATATTTT. The encoded protein is CAWSVGGGSSGNTIYF. Variable domain in full (rest from reference TRBV30 and TRBJ1-3): SQTIHQWPATLVQPVGSPLSLECTVEGTSNPNLYWYRQAAGRGLQLLFYSVGIGQISSEVPQNLSASRPQDRQFILSSKKLLLSDSGFYLCAWSVGGGSSGNTIYFGEGSWLTVV.

CDR3 loop: CASSYGTTGSLAFF. CDR3 nucleotide sequence: TGCGCCAGCAGTTACGGGACTACCGGGTCTCTAGCTTTCTTT. The V gene is TRBV5-1, the J gene TRBJ1-1; TRBD1 is a possible D gene (5 bases). The CDR3 extends over 14 amino acids. Per germline, CDR1 SGHRS and CDR2 YFSETQ. V was trimmed by 5 bases and J by 10 bases, leaving 21 bases between them.

The chain uses TRBV4-1 and TRBJ1-2; 7 bases fit TRBD1. The CDR3 is 15 amino acids. Germline V gene lookup returns CDR1 MGHRA and CDR2 YSYEKL. After removal of 1 base from V and 2 bases from J, the junction contained 4 bases not matched to a gene. The DNA for the CDR3 is TGCGCCAGCAGCCAAGGACAGACAGGGAACTATGGCTACACCTTC. It specifies CASSQGQTGNYGYTF.

The chain uses TRBV11-2 and TRBJ1-6; D possibly corresponds to TRBD1 (6 bases). Germline V CDR1 and CDR2: SGHAT, FQNNGV. CDR3 size: 18 residues. Trimming stripped 4 bases from V and 0 bases from J, with 16 bases between. In nucleotides, the CDR3 is TGTGCCAGCAGCTCCAGGGACATTCAAAGCTCCTATAATTCACCCCTCCACTTT. This codes for CASSSRDIQSSYNSPLHF.

CDR3 sequence reads: CASKNTGETNEKLFF. The DNA of the CDR3 is TGTGCCAGCAAAAATACAGGGGAAACTAATGAAAAACTGTTTTTT. V and J are TRBV21-1 and TRBJ1-4; the table assigns TRBD1, which was not confirmed against the DNA. TRBV21-1 is a known pseudogene. The CDR3 extends over 15 amino acids.

A remark on this clone: An end of the junction does not agree with germline; a read error may underlie this. The chain employs TRBV7-9 and TRBJ2-5; D perhaps matches TRBD2 (6 bases). This CDR3 comprises 13 residues. The V gene's germline CDR1 is SEHNR and CDR2 FQNEAQ (reference sequence). The DNA of the CDR3 is TGTGCCAGCAGCTTTACTAGCAGCTTGACCCAGAACTTC. This gives the protein CASSFTSSLTQNF. Complete variable domain (other parts from reference TRBV7-9 and TRBJ2-5): DTGVSQNPRHKITKRGQNVTFRCDPISEHNRLYWYRQTLGQGPEFLTYFQNEAQLEKSRLLSDRFSAERPKGSFSTLEIQRTEQGDSAMYLCASSFTSSLTQNFGPGTRLLVL.

The rearrangement joins TRBV7-2 to TRBJ2-1; a possible D gene is TRBD2 (5 bases). The CDR3 consists of 16 residues. Germline V gene sequence: CDR1 SGHTA, CDR2 FQGNSA. Trimming stripped 1 base from V and 8 bases from J, with 18 bases between. CDR3 amino acids: CASSLVLAESSHEQFF. The DNA for the CDR3 is TGTGCCAGCAGCTTAGTCCTAGCTGAGAGTAGCCATGAGCAGTTCTTC.

This rearrangement joins TRBV7-9 to TRBJ1-2; D gene uncertain. Germline loops: CDR1 SEHNR, CDR2 FQNEAQ (reference sequence). Between the trimmed V and J ends, which lost 3 bases and 5 bases, there was a span of 10 bases. This CDR3 region has 13 residues. CDR3 DNA: TGTGCCAGCAGCTTTCCCGGACTTTATGGCTACACCTTC. Its protein is CASSFPGLYGYTF. Drawing the rest from reference TRBV7-9 and TRBJ1-2, the complete variable domain is DTGVSQNPRHKITKRGQNVTFRCDPISEHNRLYWYRQTLGQGPEFLTYFQNEAQLEKSRLLSDRFSAERPKGSFSTLEIQRTEQGDSAMYLCASSFPGLYGYTFGSGTRLTVV.

V and J are TRBV13 and TRBJ1-1, with D hard to call. Trimming stripped 3 bases from V and 1 base from J, with 15 bases between. Germline V lookup: CDR1 PRHDT, CDR2 FYEKMQ (reference sequence). This CDR3 is built from 16 residues. CDR3 residues: CASSFYPSGENTEAFF. The DNA for the CDR3 is TGTGCCAGCAGCTTTTATCCGAGCGGGGAGAACACTGAAGCTTTCTTT.

The chain employs TRBV18 and TRBJ1-5; 11 nucleotides match TRBD1. The germline V gene encodes CDR1 KGHSH and CDR2 LQKENI. With V trimmed by 5 bases and J by 4 bases, 4 bases remained unmatched. This CDR3 is 15 amino acids long. The CDR3 region has the DNA TGTGCCAGCTCAGGGGACAGGGGGTCGAATCAGCCCCAGCATTTT. Amino acid sequence: CASSGDRGSNQPQHF.